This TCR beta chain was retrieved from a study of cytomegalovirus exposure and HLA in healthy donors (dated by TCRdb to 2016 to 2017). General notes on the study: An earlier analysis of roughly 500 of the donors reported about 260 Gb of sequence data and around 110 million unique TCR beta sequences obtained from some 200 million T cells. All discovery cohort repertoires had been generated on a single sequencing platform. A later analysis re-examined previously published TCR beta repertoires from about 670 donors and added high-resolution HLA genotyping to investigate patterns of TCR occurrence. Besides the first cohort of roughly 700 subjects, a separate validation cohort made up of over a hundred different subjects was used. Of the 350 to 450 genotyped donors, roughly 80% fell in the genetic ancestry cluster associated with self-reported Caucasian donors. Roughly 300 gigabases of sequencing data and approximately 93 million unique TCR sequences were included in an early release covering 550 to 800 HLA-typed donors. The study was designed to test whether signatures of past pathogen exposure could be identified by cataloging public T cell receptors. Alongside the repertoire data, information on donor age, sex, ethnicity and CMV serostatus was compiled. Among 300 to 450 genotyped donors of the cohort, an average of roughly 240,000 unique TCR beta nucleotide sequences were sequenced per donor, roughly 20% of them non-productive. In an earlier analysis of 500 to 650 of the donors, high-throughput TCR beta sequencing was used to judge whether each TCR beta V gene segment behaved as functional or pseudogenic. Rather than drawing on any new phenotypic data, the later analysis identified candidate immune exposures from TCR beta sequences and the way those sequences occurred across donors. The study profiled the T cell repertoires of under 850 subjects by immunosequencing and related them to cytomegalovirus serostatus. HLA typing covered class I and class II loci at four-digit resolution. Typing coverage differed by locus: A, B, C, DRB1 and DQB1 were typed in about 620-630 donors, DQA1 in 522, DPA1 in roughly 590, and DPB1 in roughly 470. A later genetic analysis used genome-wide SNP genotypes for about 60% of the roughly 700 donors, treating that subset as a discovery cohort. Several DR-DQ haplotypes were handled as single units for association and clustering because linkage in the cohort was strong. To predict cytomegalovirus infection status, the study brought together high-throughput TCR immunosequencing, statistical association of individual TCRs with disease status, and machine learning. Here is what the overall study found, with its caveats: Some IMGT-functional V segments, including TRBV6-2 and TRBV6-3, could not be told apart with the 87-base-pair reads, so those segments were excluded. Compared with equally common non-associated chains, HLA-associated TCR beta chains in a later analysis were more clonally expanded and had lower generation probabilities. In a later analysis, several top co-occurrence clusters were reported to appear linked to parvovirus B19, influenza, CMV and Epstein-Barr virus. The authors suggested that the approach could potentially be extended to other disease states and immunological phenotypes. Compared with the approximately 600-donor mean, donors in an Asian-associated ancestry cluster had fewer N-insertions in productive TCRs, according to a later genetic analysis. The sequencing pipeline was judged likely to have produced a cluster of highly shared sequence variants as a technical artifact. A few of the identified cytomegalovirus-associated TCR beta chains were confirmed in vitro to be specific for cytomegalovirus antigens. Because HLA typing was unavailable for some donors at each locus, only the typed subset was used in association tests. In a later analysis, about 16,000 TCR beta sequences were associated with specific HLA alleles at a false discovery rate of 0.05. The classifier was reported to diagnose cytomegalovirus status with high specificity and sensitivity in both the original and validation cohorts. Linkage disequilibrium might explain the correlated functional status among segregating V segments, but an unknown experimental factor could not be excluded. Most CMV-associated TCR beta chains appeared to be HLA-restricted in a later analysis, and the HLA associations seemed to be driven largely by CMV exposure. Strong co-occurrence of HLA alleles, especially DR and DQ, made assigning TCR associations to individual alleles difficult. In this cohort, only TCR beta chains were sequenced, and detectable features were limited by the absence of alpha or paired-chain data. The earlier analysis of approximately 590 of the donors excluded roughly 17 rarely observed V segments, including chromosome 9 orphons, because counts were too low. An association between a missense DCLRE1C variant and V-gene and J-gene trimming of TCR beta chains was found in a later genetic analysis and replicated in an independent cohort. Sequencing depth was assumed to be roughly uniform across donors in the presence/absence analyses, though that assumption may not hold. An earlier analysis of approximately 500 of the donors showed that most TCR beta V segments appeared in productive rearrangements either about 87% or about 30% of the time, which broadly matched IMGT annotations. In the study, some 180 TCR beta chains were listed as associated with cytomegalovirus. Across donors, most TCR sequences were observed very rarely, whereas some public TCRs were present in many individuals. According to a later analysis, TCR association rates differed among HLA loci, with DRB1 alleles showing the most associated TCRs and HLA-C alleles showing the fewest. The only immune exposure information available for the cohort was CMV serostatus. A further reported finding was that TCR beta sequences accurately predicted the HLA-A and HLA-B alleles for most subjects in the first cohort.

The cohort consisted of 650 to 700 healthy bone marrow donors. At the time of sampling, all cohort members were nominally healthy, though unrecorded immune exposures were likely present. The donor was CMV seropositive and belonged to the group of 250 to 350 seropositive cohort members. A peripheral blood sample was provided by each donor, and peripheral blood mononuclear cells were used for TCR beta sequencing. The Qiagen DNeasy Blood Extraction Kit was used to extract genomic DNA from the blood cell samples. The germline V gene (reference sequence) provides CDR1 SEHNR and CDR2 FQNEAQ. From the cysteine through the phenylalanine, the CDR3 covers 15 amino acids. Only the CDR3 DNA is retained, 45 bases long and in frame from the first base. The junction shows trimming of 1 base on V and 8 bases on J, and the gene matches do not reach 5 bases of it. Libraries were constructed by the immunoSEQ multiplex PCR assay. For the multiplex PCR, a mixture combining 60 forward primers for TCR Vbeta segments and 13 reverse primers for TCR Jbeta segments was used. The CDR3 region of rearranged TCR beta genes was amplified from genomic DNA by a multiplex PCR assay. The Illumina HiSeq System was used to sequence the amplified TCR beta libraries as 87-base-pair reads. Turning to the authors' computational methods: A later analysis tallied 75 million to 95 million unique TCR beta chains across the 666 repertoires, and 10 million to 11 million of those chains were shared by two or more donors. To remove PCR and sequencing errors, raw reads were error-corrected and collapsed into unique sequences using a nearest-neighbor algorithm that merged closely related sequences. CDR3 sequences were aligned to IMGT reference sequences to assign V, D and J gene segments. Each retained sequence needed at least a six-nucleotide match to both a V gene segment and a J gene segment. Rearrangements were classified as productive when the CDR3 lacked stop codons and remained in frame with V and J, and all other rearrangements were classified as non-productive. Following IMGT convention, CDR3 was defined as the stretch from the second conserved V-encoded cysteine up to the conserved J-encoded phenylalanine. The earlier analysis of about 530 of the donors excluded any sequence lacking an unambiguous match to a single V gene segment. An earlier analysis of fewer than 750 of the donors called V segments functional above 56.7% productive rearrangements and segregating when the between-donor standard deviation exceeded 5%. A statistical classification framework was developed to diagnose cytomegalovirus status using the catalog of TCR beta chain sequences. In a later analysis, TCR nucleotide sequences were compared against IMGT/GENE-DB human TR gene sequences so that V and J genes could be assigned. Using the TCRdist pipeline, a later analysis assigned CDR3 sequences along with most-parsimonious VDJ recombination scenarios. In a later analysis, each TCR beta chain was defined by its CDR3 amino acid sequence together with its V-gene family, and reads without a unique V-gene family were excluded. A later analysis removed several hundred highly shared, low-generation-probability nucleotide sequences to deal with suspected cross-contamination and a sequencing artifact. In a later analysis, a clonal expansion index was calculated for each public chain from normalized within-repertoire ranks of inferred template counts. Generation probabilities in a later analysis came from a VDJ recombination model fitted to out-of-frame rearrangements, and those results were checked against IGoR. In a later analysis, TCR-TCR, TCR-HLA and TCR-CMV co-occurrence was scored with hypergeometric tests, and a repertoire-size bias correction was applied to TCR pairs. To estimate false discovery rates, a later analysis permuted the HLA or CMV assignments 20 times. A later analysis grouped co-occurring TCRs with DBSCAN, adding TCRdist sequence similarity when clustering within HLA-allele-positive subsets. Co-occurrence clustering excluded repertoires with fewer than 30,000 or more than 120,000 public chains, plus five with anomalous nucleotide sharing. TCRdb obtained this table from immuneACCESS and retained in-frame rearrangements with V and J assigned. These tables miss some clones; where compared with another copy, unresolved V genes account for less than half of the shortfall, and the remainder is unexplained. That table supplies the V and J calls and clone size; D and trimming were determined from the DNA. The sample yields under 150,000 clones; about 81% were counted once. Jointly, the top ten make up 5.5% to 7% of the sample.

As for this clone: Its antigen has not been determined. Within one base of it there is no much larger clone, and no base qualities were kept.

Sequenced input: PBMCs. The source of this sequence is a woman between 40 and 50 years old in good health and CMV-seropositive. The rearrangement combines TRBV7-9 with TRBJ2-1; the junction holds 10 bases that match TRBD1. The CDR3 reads CASSLVGTGADEQFF. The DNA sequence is TGTGCCAGCAGCTTAGTGGGGACAGGGGCGGATGAGCAGTTCTTC.